This TCR beta chain stems from a study of tumor-infiltrating lymphocytes in primary liver carcinoma. Synthesis of TCR beta cDNA was carried out from 500 ng total RNA with a constant-region primer. Employing slightly modified ARM-PCR, three nested multiplex PCR rounds were run, and these gave rise to the TCR beta libraries. Each of the first two PCR rounds ran approximately 11 cycles with TRBV1-TRBV30 forward and C-beta reverse primers. In TCRdb, the multiplex PCR reads were re-called with MiXCR into one record per CDR3 protein. The sample lists some 110,000 distinct CDR3 sequences; 60% to 75% were seen once. This clonotype was counted between two and nine times. No antigen is known for it. CDR3 size: 13 residues. V lost 9 bases and J lost 8, with 17 bases in between. Germline CDR1 SGHAT, CDR2 FQNNGV. Study findings and constraints: The study found a significantly higher top-250-clone fraction in tumors than in blood (p = 0.039). Merely about 8-24% of top clones occurred in all five tumor regions.

For each extraction, RNA and DNA were obtained together from approximately 20-30 mg of unsorted bulk tissue. The authors sampled five separate regions per tumor. This receptor was obtained from a woman aged 60-75 years with primary liver carcinoma and hepatitis B virus infection. The source material was liver tumor tissue from sampling region 3. Sample subset: tumor region T3, left-lateral pole. This chain joins TRBV11-2 and TRBJ2-1; TRBD2 might be the D (6 bases). The CDR3 loop reads CASSPTWGDEQFF. DNA of the CDR3: TGTGCCAGTAGCCCGACATGGGGGGATGAGCAGTTCTTC.